This TCR beta chain was found in a study of T cell changes during pregnancy in multiple sclerosis. Clones were sequenced by immunoSEQ multiplex PCR, and TCRdb holds only the in-frame ones, with some missing. The sample carries about 60,000 clones, approximately 90% recorded once. CDR1 is MRHNA, CDR2 SNTAGT, per germline. The CDR3 sequence is 16 residues long. V shed 5 bases, J shed 4 bases, and the junction held 12 bases outside the gene matches. The sample was peripheral blood, taken in the second trimester of pregnancy. The chain uses TRBV6-4 and TRBJ2-3; 7 bases are shared with TRBD1. The receptor comes from a female donor with multiple sclerosis, enrolled in a pregnancy study. This CDR3 reads CASSLQGLPAPDTQYF. The CDR3 region has the DNA TGTGCCAGCAGTTTACAGGGGTTACCCGCCCCAGATACGCAGTATTTT.